Each of the 30 T cell receptor beta chains below was sequenced from the same sample in a study of cytomegalovirus exposure and HLA in healthy donors. Both 60 Vbeta primers and 13 Jbeta primers went into the PCR. The assay was immunoSEQ multiplex PCR, and TCRdb's table has in-frame clones only and misses some. The table includes 90,000 to 120,000 clones, under 80% detected once. Sequenced sample: PBMCs. These receptors all come from a woman between 40 and 50 years old in good health and CMV-seropositive.

The rearrangement links TRBV7-9 to TRBJ1-6; D unresolved. Per germline, CDR1 SEHNR and CDR2 FQNEAQ (reference sequence). The ends were cut back, 3 bases at V and 0 bases at J, with 6 bases in the middle. There are 15 residues in the CDR3. In DNA form, the CDR3 reads TGTGCCAGCAGCTTCCACGGCTCCTATAATTCACCCCTCCACTTT. Amino acids: CASSFHGSYNSPLHF.

The J gene is TRBJ1-4, the V gene TRBV19; D is possibly TRBD1 (5 bases). Germline lookup yields CDR1 LNHDA and CDR2 SQIVND (reference sequence). CDR3 length equals 15 residues. Trimming shortened V by 3 bases and J by 7 bases, and 15 bases separated the two germline ends. The CDR3, as DNA: TGTGCCAGTAGTATCCGGCCCCGGGGGAGTGAAAAACTGTTTTTT. It translates to CASSIRPRGSEKLFF.

The gene calls are TRBV5-1 and TRBJ1-3; D not certain. V was shortened by 3 bases and J by 1 base, with 11 bases between the two germline ends. Germline CDR1 SGHRS, CDR2 YFSETQ. The CDR3 is made up of 15 amino acids. The CDR3 DNA follows: TGCGCCAGCAGCTCCCTCAGCGGGTCTGGAAACACCATATATTTT. Amino acids: CASSSLSGSGNTIYF.

The chain employs TRBV7-2 and TRBJ2-5; 10 nucleotides agree with TRBD2. The CDR3 is 15 amino acids. V gave up 3 bases and J gave up 1 base; unmatched junction bases: 2. The germline gives CDR1 SGHTA, CDR2 FQGNSA. DNA of the CDR3: TGTGCCAGCAGCTTTAGCGGGGGGCCCCAAGAGACCCAGTACTTC. It codes for CASSFSGGPQETQYF.

The genes are TRBV5-6 and TRBJ2-3; 11 bases are shared with TRBD1. The germline V gene encodes CDR1 SGHDT and CDR2 YYEEEE. The CDR3 has 16 residues. Losses at the gene ends were 3 bases for V and 4 bases for J; bases not matched to a gene: 7. CDR3 protein: CASSSTGTGGPDTQYF. Written as DNA, the CDR3 is TGTGCCAGCAGCTCGACAGGGACAGGGGGACCAGATACGCAGTATTTT.

The J gene is TRBJ1-4, the V gene TRBV9; D might be TRBD1 (6 bases). V gave up 3 bases and J gave up 7 bases, with 13 bases separating them. The CDR3 loop spans 14 amino acids. CDR1 and CDR2 from the germline V gene are SGDLS and YYNGEE. The CDR3 bases are TGTGCCAGCAGCGCTCGAACAGGGAGTGAAAAACTGTTTTTT. This encodes CASSARTGSEKLFF.

The gene calls are TRBV5-1 and TRBJ2-7; D may be TRBD1 (6 bases). The CDR3 contains 13 residues. Trimming cost V 7 bases and J 0 bases, with 11 bases left between them. The germline gives CDR1 SGHRS, CDR2 YFSETQ. The CDR3 sequence: CASLGDTSYEQYF. The CDR3, as DNA: TGCGCCAGCTTGGGGGACACCTCCTACGAGCAGTACTTC.

On this clone: A read error may produce the germline difference seen at one junction end. The chain uses TRBV4-1 and TRBJ2-3, with 8 bases identical to TRBD1. The CDR3 loop spans 14 amino acids. The germline CDR1 and CDR2 sequences are MGHRA and YSYEKL. The CDR3 region has the DNA TGCGCCAGCAGCCCTATACTTCGGGACAGGACCCTGCATTTT. This codes for CASSPILRDRTLHF.

As to this clone: The sample contains more than one DNA sequence encoding this CDR3. This chain uses TRBV20-1 with TRBJ2-1; 9 bases match TRBD2. Germline lookup yields CDR1 DFQATT and CDR2 SNEGSKA (reference sequence). V shed 6 bases and J 10 bases; nucleotides not matched to a gene: 4. The CDR3 extends over 11 amino acids. The CDR3 DNA sequence: TGCAGTGCAACGAGCGGGGGGGAGCAGTTCTTC. Translation gives CSATSGGEQFF.

V gene TRBV30 combines with J gene TRBJ1-6, with D unresolved. V was clipped by 1 base and J by 7 bases, with 17 bases between them. Germline CDR1 and CDR2: GTSNPN and SVGIG (reference sequence). The CDR3 is 16 residues long. This CDR3 is CAWSDSTKIINSPLHF. CDR3 in DNA: TGTGCCTGGAGTGACTCCACCAAGATAATAAATTCACCCCTCCACTTT.

The CDR3 DNA follows: TGTGCCAGCATTATGGGACAGGGTGGCTATGGCTACACCTTC. Translating it yields CASIMGQGGYGYTF. The V gene is TRBV28, the J gene TRBJ1-2; 9 bases fit TRBD1. The V segment lost 7 bases and the J segment 4 bases; nucleotides outside the gene matches: 7. Germline loops: CDR1 MDHEN, CDR2 SYDVKM. The CDR3 is made up of 14 amino acids.

The chain carries TRBV5-6 and TRBJ1-2; possibly TRBD1 for D (5 bases). V lost 4 bases to trimming and J lost 7 bases, with 17 bases between them. Germline lookup yields CDR1 SGHDT and CDR2 YYEEEE. The CDR3 length is 14 residues. The chain's CDR3 is CASSTGTVGGGYTF. The CDR3 region has the DNA TGTGCCAGCAGCACCGGGACCGTGGGGGGTGGCTACACCTTC.

The J gene is TRBJ2-3, the V gene TRBV7-9; D not resolved. The CDR3 runs to 12 residues. Germline V lookup: CDR1 SEHNR, CDR2 FQNEAQ (reference sequence). The V and J ends lost 4 bases and 4 bases respectively, with 6 bases between them. DNA of the CDR3: TGTGCCAGCAGCTCCAATCCAGATACGCAGTATTTT. Residues: CASSSNPDTQYF.

This clone was seen a handful of times. This chain connects TRBV5-6 to TRBJ1-5, with D perhaps TRBD1 (5 bases). Germline V gene lookup returns CDR1 SGHDT and CDR2 YYEEEE. This CDR3 is built from 13 residues. Trimming shortened V by 4 bases and J by 7 bases, and 12 bases separated the two germline ends. CDR3 bases: TGTGCCAGCAGCCCGGGGGGTAGGCAGCCCCAGCATTTT. Amino acids: CASSPGGRQPQHF. Full variable domain (outside the CDR3, taken from reference TRBV5-6 and TRBJ1-5): DAGVTQSPTHLIKTRGQQVTLRCSPKSGHDTVSWYQQALGQGPQFIFQYYEEEERQRGNFPDRFSGHQFPNYSSELNVNALLLGDSALYLCASSPGGRQPQHFGDGTRLSIL.

This clone came up a few times. V and J are TRBV7-8 and TRBJ1-4; D may be TRBD1 (5 bases). Per the germline V gene, CDR1 is SGHVS and CDR2 is FQNEAQ. This CDR3 contains 14 residues. V gave up 5 bases and J gave up 8 bases, with 15 bases separating them. CDR3 in DNA: TGTGCCAGCAGCCCCGACGGGGGAAGGGAAAAACTGTTTTTT. It is translated as CASSPDGGREKLFF.

The chain couples TRBV19 to TRBJ2-7; D call uncertain. CDR1 LNHDA and CDR2 SQIVND come from the germline V gene (reference sequence). The length of the CDR3 is 13 residues. V was pared by 5 bases and J by 0 bases, with 8 bases between. As DNA, the CDR3 is TGTGCCAGTAGTTTTCTAAGCTCCTACGAGCAGTACTTC. Its translation is CASSFLSSYEQYF.

The chain has TRBV6-5 and TRBJ2-7; D might be TRBD1 (5 bases). Between the trimmed V and J ends, which lost 0 bases and 2 bases, there was a span of 11 bases. CDR3 length: 15 residues. Germline CDR1 MNHEY, CDR2 SVGAGI. The CDR3 loop reads CASSYSTLGAYEQYF. DNA of the CDR3: TGTGCCAGCAGTTACTCGACTTTAGGGGCCTACGAGCAGTACTTC.

The chain has TRBV7-2 and TRBJ1-6; 10 bases are a match to TRBD1. The junction had 2 bases not matched to a gene; V was cut back by 6 bases and J by 0 bases. CDR1 and CDR2 (germline): SGHTA, FQGNSA. This CDR3 region has 16 residues. The CDR3 region has the DNA TGTGCCAGCAGGGGACAGGGGAGCTCCTATAATTCACCCCTCCACTTT. Amino acid sequence: CASRGQGSSYNSPLHF.

The chain carries TRBV7-8 and TRBJ1-5, with TRBD1 matching 9 bases. Germline V CDR1 and CDR2: SGHVS, FQNEAQ. Trimming cost V 5 bases and J 4 bases; bases outside gene matches: 6. The CDR3 has 15 residues. The CDR3 nucleotides read TGTGCCAGCAGCATGGGGACAGGGCGGAATCAGCCCCAGCATTTT. Encoded protein: CASSMGTGRNQPQHF.

The V gene is TRBV5-1, the J gene TRBJ1-1, with 7 bases identical to TRBD1. This CDR3 contains 13 residues. Losses at the gene ends were 5 bases for V and 3 bases for J; bases not matched to a gene: 4. Germline CDR1 and CDR2: SGHRS and YFSETQ. The CDR3, as DNA: TGCGCCAGCAGTGGACAGGTCGACACTGAAGCTTTCTTT. Protein product: CASSGQVDTEAFF.

V is TRBV2 and J is TRBJ1-6; D is ambiguous. CDR3 size: 14 residues. V lost 6 bases and J 4 bases, leaving 10 bases between the germline ends. CDR1 is SNHLY and CDR2 is FYNNEI in the germline V gene. In DNA, the CDR3 is TGTGCCAGCAGCGCGACAAGATATAATTCACCCCTCCACTTT. The encoded protein is CASSATRYNSPLHF. Combining the CDR3 with reference TRBV2 and TRBJ1-6 gives the whole variable domain EPEVTQTPSHQVTQMGQEVILRCVPISNHLYFYWYRQILGQKVEFLVSFYNNEISEKSEIFDDQFSVERPDGSNFTLKIRSTKLEDSAMYFCASSATRYNSPLHFGNGTRLTVT.

The V and J genes are TRBV4-2 and TRBJ1-2, with D unresolved. The germline gives CDR1 LGHNA, CDR2 YNFKEQ. This CDR3 has 14 amino acids. With 0 bases removed from V and 9 bases from J, the gap between germline ends came to 14 bases. The CDR3 DNA sequence: TGTGCCAGCAGCCAAGATTTGGAGCGGAGGAGCTACACCTTC. This translates into CASSQDLERRSYTF.

A word on this clone: The sample carries other DNA sequences with the same CDR3. This rearrangement joins TRBV11-2 to TRBJ1-6; D remains ambiguous. Trimming removed 1 base at V and 10 bases at J, with 11 bases between. The CDR3 spans 14 residues. Germline lookup yields CDR1 SGHAT and CDR2 FQNNGV. The CDR3 spells CASSLGTGNSPLHF. The CDR3 DNA reads as TGTGCCAGCAGCTTAGGTACGGGAAACTCACCCCTCCACTTT.

This chain uses TRBV4-2 with TRBJ1-2; no clear D. The germline CDR1 and CDR2 sequences are LGHNA and YNFKEQ. This CDR3 comprises 13 residues. V lost 0 bases, J lost 12 bases, and 14 bases lay in between. The CDR3, as DNA: TGTGCCAGCAGCCAAGATAGCGGATCCAAGGACACCTTC. It encodes CASSQDSGSKDTF.

This clone has a handful of counts. V is TRBV15 and J is TRBJ1-4; D uncertain. CDR1 is LNHNV and CDR2 is YYDKDF in the germline V gene (reference sequence). This CDR3 contains 14 residues. The V end lost 1 base, the J end lost 7 bases, and 10 bases lay between the germline ends. CDR3 amino acids: CATSRGGPIEKLFF. CDR3 DNA: TGTGCCACCAGCAGAGGTGGGCCGATTGAAAAACTGTTTTTT.

The CDR3 sequence is CASSTQNSPLHF. CDR3 in DNA: TGTGCCAGTAGTACCCAGAATTCACCCCTCCACTTT. J is TRBJ1-6 and V is TRBV19; D ambiguous. The CDR3 consists of 12 residues. Trimming took off 4 bases at V and 7 bases at J, with 5 bases between the two ends. The germline CDR1 and CDR2 sequences are LNHDA and SQIVND (reference sequence).

Here the CDR3 DNA reads TGTGCCAGCAGCGGGCTCTATGGCTACACCTTC. It codes for CASSGLYGYTF. The rearrangement uses TRBV7-2 and TRBJ1-2; D gene unclear. This CDR3 is built from 11 residues. Per the germline V gene, CDR1 is SGHTA and CDR2 is FQGNSA. V lost 5 bases, J lost 4 bases, and 5 bases lay in between.

The rearrangement joins TRBV5-1 to TRBJ1-2; 7 bases agree with TRBD1. The CDR3 totals 12 residues. Looked up from germline, CDR1 is SGHRS and CDR2 is YFSETQ. The junction had 5 bases not matched to a gene; V was cut back by 5 bases and J by 7 bases. The DNA of the CDR3 is TGCGCCAGCAGTCAGGACAGGCGTGGCTACACCTTC. This translates into CASSQDRRGYTF.

This chain joins TRBV6-5 and TRBJ1-1; TRBD1 is a possible D gene (6 bases). This CDR3 contains 14 residues. Germline V gene sequence: CDR1 MNHEY, CDR2 SVGAGI. Trimming took 6 bases from V and 0 from J, leaving 11 bases between them. CDR3 in amino acids: CASRPGQMNTEAFF. CDR3 in DNA: TGTGCCAGCAGGCCTGGACAGATGAACACTGAAGCTTTCTTT.

This clone was observed a handful of times. This sequence joins TRBV6-5 and TRBJ2-7; D may be TRBD1 (6 bases). Germline V gene sequence: CDR1 MNHEY, CDR2 SVGAGI. V was trimmed by 6 bases and J by 2 bases, leaving 17 bases between them. The CDR3 has 15 amino acids. The CDR3 bases are TGTGCCAGCAGGCAAGGGACAAGCAGTGCCTACGAGCAGTACTTC. It specifies CASRQGTSSAYEQYF.